The clone carrying this T cell receptor (beta chain) was counted a single time. In the original processing: It was from reference gene primer amplification that nucleated cell counts were estimated. Assay: immunoSEQ multiplex PCR; the TCRdb copy retains only in-frame clones and omits some. V and J calls and clone size follow that table, whereas D and trimming were derived from the DNA. The top ten clones hold roughly 12% of a sample with 130,000 to 150,000 clones, around 91% of them seen once. The data derive from a study of blood T cell repertoires in COVID-19. Across the whole study: Whether acute or convalescent, the COVID-19 samples came from the United States, Italy and Spain. Sources were T cells, B-cell-depleted T cells, or PBMCs; the material itself was cDNA or gDNA.

With 3 bases clipped from V and 5 bases from J, the junction kept 6 bases outside the gene matches. This CDR3 is built from 15 residues. Germline loops: CDR1 MNHNY, CDR2 SVGAGI (reference sequence). Enrolment of Seattle patients took place during active infection, and they were followed longitudinally. The sample was peripheral blood. The source of this sequence is a man younger than 35 with COVID-19, enrolled during active disease. The rearrangement links TRBV6-6 to TRBJ1-5, with TRBD1 identical over 8 bases. In DNA, the CDR3 is TGTGCCAGCAGTTATTGGACAGGGAGAGATCAGCCCCAGCATTTT. Protein: CASSYWTGRDQPQHF.